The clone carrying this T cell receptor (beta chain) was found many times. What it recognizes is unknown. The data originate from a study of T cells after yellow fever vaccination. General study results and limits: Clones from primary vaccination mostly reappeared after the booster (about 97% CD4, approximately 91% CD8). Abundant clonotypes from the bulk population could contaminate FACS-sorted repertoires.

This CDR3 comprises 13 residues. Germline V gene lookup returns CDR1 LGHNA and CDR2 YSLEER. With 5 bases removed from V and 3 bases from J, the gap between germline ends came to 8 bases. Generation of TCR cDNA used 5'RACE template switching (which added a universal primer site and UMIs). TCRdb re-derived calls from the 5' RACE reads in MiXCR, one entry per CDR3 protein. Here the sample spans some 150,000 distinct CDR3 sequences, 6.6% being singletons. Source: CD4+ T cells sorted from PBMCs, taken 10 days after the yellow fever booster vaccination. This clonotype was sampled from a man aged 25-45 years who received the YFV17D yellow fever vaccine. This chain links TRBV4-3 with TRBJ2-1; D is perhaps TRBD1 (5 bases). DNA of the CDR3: TGCGCCAGCAGCGGGGCAGTCTACAATGAGCAGTTCTTC. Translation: CASSGAVYNEQFF.